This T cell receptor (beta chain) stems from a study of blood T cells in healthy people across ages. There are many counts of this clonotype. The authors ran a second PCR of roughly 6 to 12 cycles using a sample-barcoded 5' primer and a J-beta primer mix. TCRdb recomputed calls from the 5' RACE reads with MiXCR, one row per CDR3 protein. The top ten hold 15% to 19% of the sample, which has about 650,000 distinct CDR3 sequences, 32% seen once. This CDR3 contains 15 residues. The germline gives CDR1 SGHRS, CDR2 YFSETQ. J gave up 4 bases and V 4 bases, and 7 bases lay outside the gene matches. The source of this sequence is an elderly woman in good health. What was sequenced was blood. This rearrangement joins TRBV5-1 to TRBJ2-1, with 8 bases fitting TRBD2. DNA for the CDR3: TGCGCCAGCAGCCTTAGCGGGGCGGTTTACAATGAGCAGTTCTTC. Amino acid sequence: CASSLSGAVYNEQFF.